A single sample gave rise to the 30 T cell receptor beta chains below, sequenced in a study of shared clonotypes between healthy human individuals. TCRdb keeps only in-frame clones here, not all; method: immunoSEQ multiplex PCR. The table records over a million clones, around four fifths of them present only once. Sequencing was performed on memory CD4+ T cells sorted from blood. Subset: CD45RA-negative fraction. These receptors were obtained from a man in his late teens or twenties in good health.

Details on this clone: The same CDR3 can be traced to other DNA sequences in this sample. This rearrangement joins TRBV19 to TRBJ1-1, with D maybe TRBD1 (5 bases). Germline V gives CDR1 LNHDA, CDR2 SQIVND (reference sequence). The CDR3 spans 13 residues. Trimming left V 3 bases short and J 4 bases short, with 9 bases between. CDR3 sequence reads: CASSMGVGTEAFF. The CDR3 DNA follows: TGTGCCAGTAGTATGGGGGTAGGCACTGAAGCTTTCTTT.

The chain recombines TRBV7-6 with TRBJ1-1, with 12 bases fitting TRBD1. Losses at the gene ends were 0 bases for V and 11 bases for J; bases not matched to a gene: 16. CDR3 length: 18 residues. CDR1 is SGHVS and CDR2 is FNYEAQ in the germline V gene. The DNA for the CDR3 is TGTGCCAGCAGCTTAGCGGGTTGGGGGACAGGGGGCGCAACGGGCGCTTTCTTT. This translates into CASSLAGWGTGGATGAFF.

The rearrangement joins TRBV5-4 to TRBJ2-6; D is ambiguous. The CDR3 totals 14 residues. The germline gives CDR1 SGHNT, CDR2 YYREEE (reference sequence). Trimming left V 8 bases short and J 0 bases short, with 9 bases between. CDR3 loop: CASGGNSGANVLTF. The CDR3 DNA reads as TGTGCCAGTGGCGGAAACTCTGGGGCCAACGTCCTGACTTTC. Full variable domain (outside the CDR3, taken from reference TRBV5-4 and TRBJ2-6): ETGVTQSPTHLIKTRGQQVTLRCSSQSGHNTVSWYQQALGQGPQFIFQYYREEENGRGNFPPRFSGLQFPNYSSELNVNALELDDSALYLCASGGNSGANVLTFGAGSRLTVL.

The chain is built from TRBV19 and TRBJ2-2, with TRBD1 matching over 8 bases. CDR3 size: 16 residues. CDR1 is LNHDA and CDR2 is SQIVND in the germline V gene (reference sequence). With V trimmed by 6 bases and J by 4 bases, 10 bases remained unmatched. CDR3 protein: CASSPLGRGLTGELFF. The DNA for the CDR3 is TGTGCCAGTAGCCCCCTAGGCAGGGGGCTCACCGGGGAGCTGTTTTTT.

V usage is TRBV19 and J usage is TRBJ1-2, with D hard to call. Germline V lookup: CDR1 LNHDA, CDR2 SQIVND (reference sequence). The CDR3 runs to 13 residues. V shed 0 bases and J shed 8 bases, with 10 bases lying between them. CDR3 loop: CASSIDPKRGYTF. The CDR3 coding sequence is TGTGCCAGTAGTATAGACCCGAAACGGGGCTACACCTTC.

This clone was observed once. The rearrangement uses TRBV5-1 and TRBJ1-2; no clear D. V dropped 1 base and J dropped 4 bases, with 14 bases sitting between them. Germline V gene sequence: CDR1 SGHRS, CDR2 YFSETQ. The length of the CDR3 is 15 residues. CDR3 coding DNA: TGCGCCAGCAGCTTGAATCCAGACTTGCCCTATGGCTACACCTTC. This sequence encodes CASSLNPDLPYGYTF.

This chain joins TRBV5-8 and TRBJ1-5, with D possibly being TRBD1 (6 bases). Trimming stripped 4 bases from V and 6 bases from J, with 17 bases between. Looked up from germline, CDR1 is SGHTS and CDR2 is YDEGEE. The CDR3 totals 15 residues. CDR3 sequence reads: CASSRGQGDSQPQHF. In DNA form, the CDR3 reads TGTGCCAGCAGCCGGGGGCAGGGTGACTCTCAGCCCCAGCATTTT.

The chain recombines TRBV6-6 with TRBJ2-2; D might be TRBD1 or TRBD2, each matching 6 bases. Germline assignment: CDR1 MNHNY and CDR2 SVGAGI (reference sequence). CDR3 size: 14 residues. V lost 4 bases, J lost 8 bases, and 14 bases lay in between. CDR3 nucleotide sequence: TGTGCCAGCAGTTCAAAGGGGGGCCTGGGGGAGCTGTTTTTT. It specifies CASSSKGGLGELFF.

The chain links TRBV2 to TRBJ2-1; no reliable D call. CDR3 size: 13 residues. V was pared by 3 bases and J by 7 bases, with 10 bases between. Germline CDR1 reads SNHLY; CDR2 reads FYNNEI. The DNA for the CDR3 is TGTGCCAGCAGTGAGTCCTCCTTGAATGAGCAGTTCTTC. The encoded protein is CASSESSLNEQFF. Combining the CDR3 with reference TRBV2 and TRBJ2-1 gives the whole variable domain EPEVTQTPSHQVTQMGQEVILRCVPISNHLYFYWYRQILGQKVEFLVSFYNNEISEKSEIFDDQFSVERPDGSNFTLKIRSTKLEDSAMYFCASSESSLNEQFFGPGTRLTVL.

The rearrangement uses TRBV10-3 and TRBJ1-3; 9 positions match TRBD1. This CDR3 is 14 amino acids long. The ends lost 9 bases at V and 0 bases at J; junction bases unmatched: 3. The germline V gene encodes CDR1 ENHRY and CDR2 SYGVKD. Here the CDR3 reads CAMGQGNSGNTIYF. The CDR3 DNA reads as TGTGCCATGGGACAGGGAAACTCTGGAAACACCATATATTTT.

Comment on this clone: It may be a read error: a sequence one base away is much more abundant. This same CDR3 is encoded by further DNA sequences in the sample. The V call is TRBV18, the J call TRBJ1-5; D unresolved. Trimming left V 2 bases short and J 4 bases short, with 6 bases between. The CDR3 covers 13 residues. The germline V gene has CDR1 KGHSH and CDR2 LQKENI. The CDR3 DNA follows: TGTGCCAGCTCACCAGACCAAAATCAGCCCCAGCATTTT. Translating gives CASSPDQNQPQHF.

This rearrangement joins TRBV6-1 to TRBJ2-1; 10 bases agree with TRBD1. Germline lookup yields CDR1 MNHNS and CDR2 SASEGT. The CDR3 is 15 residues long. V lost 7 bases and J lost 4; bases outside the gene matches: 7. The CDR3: CASTLRTGGYNEQFF. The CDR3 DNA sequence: TGTGCCAGCACTCTACGGACAGGGGGGTACAATGAGCAGTTCTTC.

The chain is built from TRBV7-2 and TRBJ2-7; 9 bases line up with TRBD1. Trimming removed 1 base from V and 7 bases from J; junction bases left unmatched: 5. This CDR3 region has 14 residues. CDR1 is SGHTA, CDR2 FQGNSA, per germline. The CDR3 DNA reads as TGTGCCAGCAGCTTAGGACAGGGGGTAGGTGAGCAGTACTTC. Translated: CASSLGQGVGEQYF.

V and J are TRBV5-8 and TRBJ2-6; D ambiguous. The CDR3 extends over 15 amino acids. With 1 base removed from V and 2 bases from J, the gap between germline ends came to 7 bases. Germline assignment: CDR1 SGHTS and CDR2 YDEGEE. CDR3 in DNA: TGTGCCAGCAGCTTGCGAGCACCTGGGGCCAACGTCCTGACTTTC. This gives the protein CASSLRAPGANVLTF.

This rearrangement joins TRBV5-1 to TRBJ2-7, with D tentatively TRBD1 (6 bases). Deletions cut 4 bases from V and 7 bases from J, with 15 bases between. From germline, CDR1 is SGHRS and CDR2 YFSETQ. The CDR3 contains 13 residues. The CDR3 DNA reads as TGCGCCAGCAGCCTGACAGGCTTCGAGGAGCAGTACTTC. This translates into CASSLTGFEEQYF.

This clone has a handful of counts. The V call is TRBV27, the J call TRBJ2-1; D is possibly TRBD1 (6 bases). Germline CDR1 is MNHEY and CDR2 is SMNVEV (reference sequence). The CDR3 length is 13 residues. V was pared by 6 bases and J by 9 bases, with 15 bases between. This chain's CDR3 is CASSSKGGVEQFF. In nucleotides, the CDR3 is TGTGCCAGCAGCTCCAAAGGGGGTGTTGAGCAGTTCTTC.

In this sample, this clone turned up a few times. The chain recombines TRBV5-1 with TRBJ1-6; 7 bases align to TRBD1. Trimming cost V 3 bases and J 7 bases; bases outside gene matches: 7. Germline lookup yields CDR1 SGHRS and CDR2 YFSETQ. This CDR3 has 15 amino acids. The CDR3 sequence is CASSWEGQQNSPLHF. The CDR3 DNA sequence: TGCGCCAGCAGCTGGGAGGGACAGCAGAATTCACCCCTCCACTTT.

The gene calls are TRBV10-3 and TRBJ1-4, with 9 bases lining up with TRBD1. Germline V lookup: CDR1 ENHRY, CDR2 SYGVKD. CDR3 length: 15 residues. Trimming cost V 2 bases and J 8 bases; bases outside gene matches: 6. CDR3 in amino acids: CAISEMGQGVEKLFF. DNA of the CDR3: TGTGCCATCAGTGAGATGGGACAGGGAGTCGAAAAACTGTTTTTT.

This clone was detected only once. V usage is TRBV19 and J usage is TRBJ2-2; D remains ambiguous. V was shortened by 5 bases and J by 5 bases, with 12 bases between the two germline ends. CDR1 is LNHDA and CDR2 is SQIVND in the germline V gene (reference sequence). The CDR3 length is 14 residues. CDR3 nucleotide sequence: TGTGCCAGTAGTCCACGGACGGCTACCGGGGAGCTGTTTTTT. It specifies CASSPRTATGELFF.

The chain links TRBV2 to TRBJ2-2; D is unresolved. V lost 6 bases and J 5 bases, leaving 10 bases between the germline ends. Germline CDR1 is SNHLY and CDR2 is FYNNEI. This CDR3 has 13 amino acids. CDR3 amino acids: CASRPIVTGELFF. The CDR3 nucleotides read TGTGCCAGCAGACCCATTGTGACCGGGGAGCTGTTTTTT. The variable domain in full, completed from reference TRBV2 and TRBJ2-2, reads EPEVTQTPSHQVTQMGQEVILRCVPISNHLYFYWYRQILGQKVEFLVSFYNNEISEKSEIFDDQFSVERPDGSNFTLKIRSTKLEDSAMYFCASRPIVTGELFFGEGSRLTVL.

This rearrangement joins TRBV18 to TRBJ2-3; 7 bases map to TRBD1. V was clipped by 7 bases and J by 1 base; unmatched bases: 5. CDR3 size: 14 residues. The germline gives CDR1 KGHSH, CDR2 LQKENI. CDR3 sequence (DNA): TGTGCCAGCTTCCGGGACAGAGGCACAGATACGCAGTATTTT. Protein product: CASFRDRGTDTQYF. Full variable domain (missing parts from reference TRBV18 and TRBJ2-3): NAGVMQNPRHLVRRRGQEARLRCSPMKGHSHVYWYRQLPEEGLKFMVYLQKENIIDESGMPKERFSAEFPKEGPSILRIQQVVRGDSAAYFCASFRDRGTDTQYFGPGTRLTVL.

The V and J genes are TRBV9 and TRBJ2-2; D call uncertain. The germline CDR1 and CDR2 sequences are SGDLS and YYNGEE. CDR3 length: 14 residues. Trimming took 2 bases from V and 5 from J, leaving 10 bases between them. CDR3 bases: TGTGCCAGCAGCGTTCAGGTCATGACCGGGGAGCTGTTTTTT. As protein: CASSVQVMTGELFF.

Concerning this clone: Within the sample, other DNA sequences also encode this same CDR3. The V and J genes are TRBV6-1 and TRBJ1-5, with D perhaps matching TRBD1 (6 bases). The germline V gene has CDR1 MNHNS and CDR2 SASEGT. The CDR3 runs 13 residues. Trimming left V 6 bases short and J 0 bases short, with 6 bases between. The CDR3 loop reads CASRQGSNQPQHF. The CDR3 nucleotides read TGTGCCAGCAGACAGGGTAGCAATCAGCCCCAGCATTTT.

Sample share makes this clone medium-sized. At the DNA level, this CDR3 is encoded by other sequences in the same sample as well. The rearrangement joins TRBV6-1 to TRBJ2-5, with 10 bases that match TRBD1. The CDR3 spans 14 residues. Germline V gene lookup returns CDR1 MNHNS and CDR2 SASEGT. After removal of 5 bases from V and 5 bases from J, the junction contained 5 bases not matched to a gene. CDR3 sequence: CASSTGQGRETQYF. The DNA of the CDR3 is TGTGCCAGCAGTACGGGACAGGGGCGGGAGACCCAGTACTTC.

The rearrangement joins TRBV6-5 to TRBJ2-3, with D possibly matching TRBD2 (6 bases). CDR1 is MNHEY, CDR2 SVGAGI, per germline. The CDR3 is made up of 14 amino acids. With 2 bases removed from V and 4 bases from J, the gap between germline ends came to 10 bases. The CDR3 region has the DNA TGTGCCAGCAGTTACCATAGCGGAGCAGATACGCAGTATTTT. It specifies CASSYHSGADTQYF.

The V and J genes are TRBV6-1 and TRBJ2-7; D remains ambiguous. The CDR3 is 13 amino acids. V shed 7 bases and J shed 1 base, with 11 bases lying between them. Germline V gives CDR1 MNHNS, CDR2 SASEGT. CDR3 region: CASNPTTSYEQYF. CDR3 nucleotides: TGTGCCAGCAACCCGACCACGTCCTACGAGCAGTACTTC.

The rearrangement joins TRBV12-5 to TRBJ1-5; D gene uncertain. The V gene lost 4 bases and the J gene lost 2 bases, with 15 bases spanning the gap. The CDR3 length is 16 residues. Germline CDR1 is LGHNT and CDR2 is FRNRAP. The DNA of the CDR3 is TGTGCTAGTGGTTCCGGAAAGAGCGCAGGCAATCAGCCCCAGCATTTT. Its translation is CASGSGKSAGNQPQHF.

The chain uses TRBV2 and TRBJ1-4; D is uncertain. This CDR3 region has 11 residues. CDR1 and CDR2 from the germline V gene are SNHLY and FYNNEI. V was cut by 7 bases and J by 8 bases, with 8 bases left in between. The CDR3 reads CASMGREKLFF. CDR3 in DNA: TGTGCCAGCATGGGAAGAGAAAAACTGTTTTTT. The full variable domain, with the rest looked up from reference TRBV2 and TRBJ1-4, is EPEVTQTPSHQVTQMGQEVILRCVPISNHLYFYWYRQILGQKVEFLVSFYNNEISEKSEIFDDQFSVERPDGSNFTLKIRSTKLEDSAMYFCASMGREKLFFGSGTQLSVL.

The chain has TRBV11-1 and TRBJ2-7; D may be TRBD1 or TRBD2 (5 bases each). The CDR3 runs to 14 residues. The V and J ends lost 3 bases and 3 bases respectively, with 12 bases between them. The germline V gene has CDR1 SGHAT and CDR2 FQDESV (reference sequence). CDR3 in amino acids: CASSLGRALYEQYF. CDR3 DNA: TGTGCCAGCAGCTTGGGACGGGCCCTCTACGAGCAGTACTTC. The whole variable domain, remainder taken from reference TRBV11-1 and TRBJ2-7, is EAEVAQSPRYKITEKSQAVAFWCDPISGHATLYWYRQILGQGPELLVQFQDESVVDDSQLPKDRFSAERLKGVDSTLKIQPAELGDSAMYLCASSLGRALYEQYFGPGTRLTVT.

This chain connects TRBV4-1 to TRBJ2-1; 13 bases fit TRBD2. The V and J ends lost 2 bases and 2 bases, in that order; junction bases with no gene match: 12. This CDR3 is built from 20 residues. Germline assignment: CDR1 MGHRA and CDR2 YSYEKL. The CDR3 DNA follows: TGCGCCAGCAGCCAAAGATACCCCGAGACTAGCGGGGGGACCTACAATGAGCAGTTCTTC. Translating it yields CASSQRYPETSGGTYNEQFF.